One and the same sample provided the 26 T cell receptor beta chains below, sequenced in a study of Graves' ophthalmopathy and Graves' hyperthyroidism. The sequenced template was RNA, covering the TCR beta CDR3 region. HTBI primers primed a first-round RT-PCR, and a second-round multiplex PCR followed. TCRdb analysed the multiplex PCR reads with MiXCR anew, one entry per CDR3 protein. The sample yields a few hundred thousand distinct CDR3 sequences, approximately 18% seen once. Sequencing input: peripheral blood. Receptor source: an adult woman with stable Graves' hyperthyroidism.

This clonotype was seen ten or more times. The chain recombines TRBV14 with TRBJ2-7; a possible D gene is TRBD1 (7 bases). V was clipped by 0 bases and J by 0 bases, with 15 bases between them. This CDR3 has 17 amino acids. Germline loops: CDR1 SGHDN, CDR2 FVKESK. The CDR3 nucleotides read TGTGCCAGCAGCCAAGAGCCCCGCAGGGGGGCCTCCTACGAGCAGTACTTC. This encodes CASSQEPRRGASYEQYF.

This clonotype was observed at least ten times. CDR3 sequence: CASSLRSNTEAFF. The CDR3 nucleotides read TGTGCCAGCAGTTTGCGCAGTAACACTGAAGCTTTCTTT. The chain is built from TRBV27 and TRBJ1-1, with D unclear. The CDR3 covers 13 residues. From germline, CDR1 is MNHEY and CDR2 SMNVEV (reference sequence). Trimming removed 3 bases from V and 2 bases from J, with 7 bases in between.

This clonotype was counted at least ten times. The gene calls are TRBV19 and TRBJ2-5; 8 nucleotides match TRBD1. Germline assignment: CDR1 LNHDA and CDR2 SQIVND (reference sequence). The CDR3 runs to 15 residues. V lost 4 bases, J lost 7 bases, and 11 bases stayed unmatched. The CDR3 sequence: CASSTVGQGRVTQYF. The CDR3 DNA sequence: TGTGCCAGTAGTACCGTAGGACAGGGCCGGGTGACCCAGTACTTC.

This clonotype was detected ten times or more. V and J are TRBV7-3 and TRBJ1-6, with 12 positions matching TRBD1. There are 22 residues in the CDR3. Germline assignment: CDR1 SGHTA and CDR2 FQGTGA. Germline trimming cut 3 bases from V and 4 bases from J; bases unmatched to any gene: 19. This chain's CDR3 is CASSFTGTGGGSVVPYNSPLHF. The DNA for the CDR3 is TGTGCCAGCAGCTTCACCGGGACAGGGGGCGGGTCGGTAGTCCCATATAATTCACCCCTCCACTTT. Combining the CDR3 with reference TRBV7-3 and TRBJ1-6 gives the whole variable domain GAGVSQTPSNKVTEKGKYVELRCDPISGHTALYWYRQSLGQGPEFLIYFQGTGAADDSGLPNDRFFAVRPEGSVSTLKIQRTERGDSAVYLCASSFTGTGGGSVVPYNSPLHFGNGTRLTVT.

This clonotype has a count of ten or more. DNA of the CDR3: TGCAGTGCTAGAGGCAGGGGGCTGGGCACTGAAGCTTTCTTT. Amino acid sequence: CSARGRGLGTEAFF. V gene TRBV20-1 combines with J gene TRBJ1-1; 8 bases map to TRBD1. With V trimmed by 1 base and J by 4 bases, 5 bases remained unmatched. The length of the CDR3 is 14 residues. Per the germline V gene, CDR1 is DFQATT and CDR2 is SNEGSKA (reference sequence).

The sample holds many counts of this clonotype. The chain joins TRBV5-1 to TRBJ1-2, with 7 bases fitting TRBD1. The CDR3 spans 13 residues. Losses at the gene ends were 5 bases for V and 4 bases for J; bases not matched to a gene: 5. CDR1 and CDR2 (germline): SGHRS, YFSETQ. The CDR3, as DNA: TGCGCCAGCAGGGGGACAGTCGGCTATGGCTACACCTTC. Encoded protein: CASRGTVGYGYTF. The variable domain in full, with the rest retrieved from reference TRBV5-1 and TRBJ1-2, is KAGVTQTPRYLIKTRGQQVTLSCSPISGHRSVSWYQQTPGQGLQFLFEYFSETQRNKGNFPGRFSGRQFSNSRSEMNVSTLELGDSALYLCASRGTVGYGYTFGSGTRLTVV.

This clonotype was counted many times. This may stem from a read error, because a much larger clone lies one nucleotide away. V gene TRBV6-5 combines with J gene TRBJ1-1; unclear D gene. There are 15 residues in the CDR3. Germline V gives CDR1 MNHEY, CDR2 SVGAGI. The CDR3 loop is CASSYRYIGNTEVFF. CDR3 DNA sequence: TGTGCCAGCAGTTACCGCTACATAGGGAACACTGAAGTTTTCTTT.

The table lists this clonotype with many counts. This sequence joins TRBV2 and TRBJ2-7, with no clear D. In germline, CDR1 is SNHLY, CDR2 FYNNEI. Trimming left V 3 bases short and J 3 bases short, with 6 bases between. The CDR3 contains 12 residues. CDR3 sequence: CASSDRIYEQYF. CDR3 coding DNA: TGTGCCAGCAGTGATCGCATCTACGAGCAGTACTTC.

This clonotype came up a few times. The rearrangement joins TRBV27 to TRBJ2-3; D gene ambiguous. The CDR3 extends over 12 amino acids. The V end was cut by 8 bases, the J end by 6 bases, with 12 bases between. Germline V lookup: CDR1 MNHEY, CDR2 SMNVEV (reference sequence). The CDR3 region is CASGPLKDTQYF. The CDR3 DNA reads as TGTGCCAGCGGCCCTTTAAAGGATACGCAGTATTTT.

This clonotype has at least ten counts. The chain joins TRBV24-1 to TRBJ2-2; D possibly corresponds to TRBD2 (7 bases). Germline-derived CDR1 and CDR2 are KGHDR and SFDVKD. CDR3 length: 15 residues. V lost 4 bases and J 7 bases, leaving 15 bases between the germline ends. CDR3 nucleotides: TGTGCCACCAGTGACGGGGGGCCACTCGACGGGGAGCTGTTTTTT. Its translation is CATSDGGPLDGELFF.

The gene calls are TRBV19 and TRBJ1-2, with TRBD1 as a possible D gene (5 bases). The CDR3 extends over 14 amino acids. V was cut by 9 bases and J by 3 bases, with 17 bases left in between. CDR1 is LNHDA, CDR2 SQIVND, per germline (reference sequence). CDR3 protein: CASGDSLRDYGYTF. The DNA of the CDR3 is TGTGCCAGCGGCGACAGTCTCCGTGACTATGGCTACACCTTC.

This clonotype was seen ten or more times. The V call is TRBV12-5, the J call TRBJ2-5; 7 bases line up with TRBD1. The CDR3 is 14 amino acids. V shed 5 bases and J 2 bases; nucleotides not matched to a gene: 5. Per germline, CDR1 LGHNT and CDR2 FRNRAP. The CDR3 bases are TGTGCTAGTGGTCCCGGGACAGTACAAGAGACCCAGTACTTC. Encoded protein: CASGPGTVQETQYF.

Of note for this clonotype: A much larger clone sits a single nucleotide away, making a read error possible. V is TRBV5-1 and J is TRBJ2-7; 8 bases map to TRBD1. The V gene's germline CDR1 is SGHRS and CDR2 YFSETQ. The CDR3 extends over 14 amino acids. The CDR3 region has the DNA TGCGCCAGCAGCTACCGGGACAGGCTCTACGAGCAGCACTTC. It codes for CASSYRDRLYEQHF. Complete variable domain (other parts from reference TRBV5-1 and TRBJ2-7): KAGVTQTPRYLIKTRGQQVTLSCSPISGHRSVSWYQQTPGQGLQFLFEYFSETQRNKGNFPGRFSGRQFSNSRSEMNVSTLELGDSALYLCASSYRDRLYEQHFGPGTRLTVT.

There are many counts of this clonotype. The chain joins TRBV20-1 to TRBJ1-1, with D perhaps TRBD1 (6 bases). The CDR3 is made up of 15 amino acids. The V and J ends lost 4 bases and 1 base respectively, with 16 bases between them. Germline-derived CDR1 and CDR2 are DFQATT and SNEGSKA (reference sequence). This CDR3 is CSAMTPTGQNTEAFF. CDR3 in DNA: TGCAGTGCTATGACCCCCACAGGGCAGAACACTGAAGCTTTCTTT.

This clonotype was seen only a few times. A single base separates this from a much larger clone, so it may be a read error. This rearrangement joins TRBV20-1 to TRBJ1-6; a weak D match, TRBD1 (5 bases). Germline values: CDR1 DFQATT, CDR2 SNEGSKA (reference sequence). Trimming removed 0 bases from V and 5 bases from J, with 8 bases in between. This CDR3 is 14 amino acids long. This CDR3 reads CSARDPRDNSPLHF. The CDR3 DNA sequence: TGCAGTGCTAGAGATCCCAGGGATAATTCACCCCTCCACTTT.

There are a few counts of this clonotype. This rearrangement joins TRBV19 to TRBJ2-3; D uncertain. The CDR3 is 13 residues long. Germline-derived CDR1 and CDR2 are LNHDA and SQIVND (reference sequence). Between the trimmed V and J ends, which lost 3 bases and 0 bases, there was a span of 4 bases. The CDR3 loop is CASSIASTDTQYF. The CDR3 DNA reads as TGTGCCAGTAGTATTGCGAGCACAGATACGCAGTATTTT.

The genes are TRBV4-3 and TRBJ2-7; D is unclear. This CDR3 comprises 14 residues. The ends were cut back, 1 base at V and 3 bases at J, with 10 bases in the middle. CDR1 is LGHNA and CDR2 is YSLEER in the germline V gene. This CDR3 reads CASSQGTKFYEQYF. The DNA for the CDR3 is TGCGCCAGCAGCCAAGGGACCAAATTCTACGAGCAGTACTTC.

In this sample, this clonotype turned up once. V is TRBV6-2 or TRBV6-3 and J is TRBJ1-2, with TRBD1 as a possible D gene (6 bases). This CDR3 contains 18 residues. V was trimmed by 4 bases and J by 4 bases, leaving 25 bases between them. Looked up from germline, CDR1 is MNHEY and CDR2 is SVGEGT. CDR3 sequence reads: CASSSGDVRTVSSYGYTF. CDR3 DNA sequence: TGTGCCAGCAGTTCGGGGGATGTACGGACAGTTTCAAGCTATGGCTACACCTTC.

The chain carries TRBV30 and TRBJ1-1; 7 positions agree with TRBD1. V lost 5 bases, J lost 6 bases, and 12 bases stayed unmatched. Looked up from germline, CDR1 is GTSNPN and CDR2 is SVGIG (reference sequence). The CDR3 totals 14 residues. As DNA, the CDR3 is TGTGCCTGGGACTTCGGGACAGCAGCCGCTGAAGCTTTCTTT. This encodes CAWDFGTAAAEAFF.

In this sample, this clonotype turned up many times. The rearrangement links TRBV2 to TRBJ1-5; the D gene is possibly TRBD1 (5 bases). The CDR3 is made up of 15 amino acids. CDR1 is SNHLY, CDR2 FYNNEI, per germline. V lost 3 bases and J 0 bases, leaving 9 bases between the germline ends. CDR3 residues: CASSENRNSNQPQHF. In nucleotides, the CDR3 is TGTGCCAGCAGTGAGAACAGGAATAGCAATCAGCCCCAGCATTTT. The whole variable domain, filled in from reference TRBV2 and TRBJ1-5, reads EPEVTQTPSHQVTQMGQEVILRCVPISNHLYFYWYRQILGQKVEFLVSFYNNEISEKSEIFDDQFSVERPDGSNFTLKIRSTKLEDSAMYFCASSENRNSNQPQHFGDGTRLSIL.

This clonotype has at least ten counts. The chain couples TRBV12-3 or TRBV12-4 to TRBJ2-2; the D gene is possibly TRBD2 (6 bases). Deletions cut 1 base from V and 2 bases from J, with 17 bases between. The CDR3 has 18 residues. The CDR3 sequence is CASSLGVRETDNTGELFF. The CDR3 DNA reads TGTGCCAGCAGTTTAGGGGTACGGGAGACAGATAACACCGGGGAGCTGTTTTTT.

This clonotype was seen more than once but under ten times. The chain employs TRBV12-3 or TRBV12-4 and TRBJ2-6; D could derive from TRBD1 or TRBD2 (5 bases each). Trimming removed 3 bases at V and 3 bases at J, with 12 bases between. The CDR3 is made up of 16 amino acids. CDR3 region: CASSFGTRGGANVLTF. The CDR3 coding sequence is TGTGCCAGCAGTTTTGGGACCCGAGGTGGGGCCAACGTCCTGACTTTC.

On this clonotype: An end of the junction differs from the germline gene, which may be a read error. The rearrangement joins TRBV6-1 to TRBJ2-7; the D call may be TRBD1 or TRBD2 (5 bases each). CDR1 is MNHNS and CDR2 is SASEGT in the germline V gene. CDR3 size: 17 residues. The CDR3, as DNA: TGTGCCAGCACCCCCCTGAACGGGGCAGAGATGAACACTGGAGCTTTCTTC. It specifies CASTPLNGAEMNTGAFF.

Ten or more counts support this clonotype. The chain joins TRBV7-8 to TRBJ2-7; 7 nucleotides agree with TRBD2. Germline loops: CDR1 SGHVS, CDR2 FQNEAQ. CDR3 size: 13 residues. V dropped 6 bases and J dropped 1; count of bases not matched to a gene: 3. CDR3 sequence: CASRLAESYEQYF. The CDR3 DNA reads as TGTGCCAGCAGGCTAGCGGAGTCCTACGAGCAGTACTTC.

This clonotype was counted ten times or more. V and J are TRBV6-1 and TRBJ1-2; D not certain. Trimming cost V 7 bases and J 2 bases, with 14 bases left between them. Germline assignment: CDR1 MNHNS and CDR2 SASEGT. This CDR3 is 14 amino acids long. CDR3 DNA: TGTGCCAGCAATGCCTCGGGGAGGAACTATGGCTACACCTTC. Its translation: CASNASGRNYGYTF.

This clonotype was observed a handful of times. This chain connects TRBV20-1 to TRBJ1-1; 9 nucleotides match TRBD1. The CDR3 loop spans 14 amino acids. J gave up 1 base and V 7 bases, and 7 bases lay outside the gene matches. The germline CDR1 and CDR2 sequences are DFQATT and SNEGSKA (reference sequence). CDR3 nucleotides: TGCAGTGTACAGGGGGCTAGAGCGAACACTGAAGCTTTCTTT. Its translation is CSVQGARANTEAFF.